These 5 T cell receptor beta chains originate from one sample sequenced in a study of shared clonotypes between healthy human individuals. Measured with immunoSEQ multiplex PCR; TCRdb has only the in-frame clones, and not every one. The sample lists around 1.9 million clones; approximately 94% were seen once. The naive CD8 fraction comprised CD45RO-negative cells positively selected for CCR7 and excluded terminally differentiated effector memory CD45RA+ cells. Sample: naive CD8+ T cells from PBMCs. Receptors originate from a young man in good health. Some clones in this sample may be carry-over from other donors' samples.

Comments on this clone: This sample also contains other DNA sequences that code for the same CDR3. The chain combines TRBV11-2 with TRBJ2-7, with 9 bases fitting TRBD2. The CDR3 extends over 15 amino acids. Germline CDR1 and CDR2: SGHAT and FQNNGV. The trim removed 1 base at V and 3 bases at J, leaving 4 bases unmatched. In DNA, the CDR3 is TGTGCCAGCAGCTTAGTTCTAGCGGGGCACTACGAGCAGTACTTC. It codes for CASSLVLAGHYEQYF.

The chain combines TRBV6-5 with TRBJ1-1; TRBD1 aligns across 7 bases. CDR3 size: 15 residues. With 8 bases clipped from V and 1 base from J, the junction kept 10 bases outside the gene matches. Germline CDR1 and CDR2: MNHEY and SVGAGI. CDR3 region: CASYPLRDRNTEAFF. The CDR3 coding sequence is TGTGCCAGCTATCCCCTCCGGGACAGGAACACTGAAGCTTTCTTT.

V usage is TRBV27 and J usage is TRBJ1-1; possibly TRBD1 for D (6 bases). Germline V CDR1 and CDR2: MNHEY, SMNVEV (reference sequence). The CDR3 contains 17 residues. Trimming removed 5 bases at V and 0 bases at J, with 19 bases between. Here the CDR3 DNA reads TGTGCCAGCAGTATTATCACTGCCGGGGGCGTGAACACTGAAGCTTTCTTT. Translating gives CASSIITAGGVNTEAFF.

The chain couples TRBV9 to TRBJ2-5, with D perhaps assigned TRBD1 or TRBD2 (6 bases each). Germline V lookup: CDR1 SGDLS, CDR2 YYNGEE. V was clipped by 3 bases and J by 1 base, with 10 bases between them. The CDR3 runs 14 residues. This chain's CDR3 is CASSGGGPQETQYF. The DNA of the CDR3 is TGTGCCAGCAGCGGAGGGGGGCCCCAAGAGACCCAGTACTTC. Filled out from reference TRBV9 and TRBJ2-5, the complete variable domain reads DSGVTQTPKHLITATGQRVTLRCSPRSGDLSVYWYQQSLDQGLQFLIQYYNGEERAKGNILERFSAQQFPDLHSELNLSSLELGDSALYFCASSGGGPQETQYFGPGTRLLVL.

The chain has TRBV7-3 and TRBJ2-3, with 11 bases fitting TRBD2. The germline V gene has CDR1 SGHTA and CDR2 FQGTGA. V was clipped by 4 bases and J by 3 bases; unmatched bases: 0. The CDR3 extends over 14 amino acids. As DNA, the CDR3 is TGTGCCAGCAGCTCTAGCGGGAGGACAGATACGCAGTATTTT. Its protein product is CASSSSGRTDTQYF.